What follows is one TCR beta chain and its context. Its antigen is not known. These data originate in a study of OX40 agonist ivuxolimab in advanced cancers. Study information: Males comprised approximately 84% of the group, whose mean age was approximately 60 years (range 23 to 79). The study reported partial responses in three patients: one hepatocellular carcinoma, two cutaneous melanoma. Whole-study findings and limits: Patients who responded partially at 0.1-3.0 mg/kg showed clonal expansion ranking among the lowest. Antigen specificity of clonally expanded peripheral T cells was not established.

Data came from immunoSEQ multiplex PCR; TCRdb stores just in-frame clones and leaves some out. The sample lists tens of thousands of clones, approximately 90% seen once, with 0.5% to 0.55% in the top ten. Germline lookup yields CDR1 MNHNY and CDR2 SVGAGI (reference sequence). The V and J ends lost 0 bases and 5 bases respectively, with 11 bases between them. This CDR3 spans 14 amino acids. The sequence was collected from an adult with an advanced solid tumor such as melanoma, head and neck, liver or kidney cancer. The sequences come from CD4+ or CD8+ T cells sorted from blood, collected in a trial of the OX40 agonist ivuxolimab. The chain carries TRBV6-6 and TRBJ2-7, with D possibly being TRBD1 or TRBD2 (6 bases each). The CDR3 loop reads CASSYSTGADEQYF. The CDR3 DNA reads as TGTGCCAGCAGTTACTCGACGGGGGCTGACGAGCAGTACTTC.